The rows below give T cell receptor beta chains drawn from one sample of a study of response to subunit inactivated influenza vaccine. TCRdb analysed the RT-PCR reads with MiXCR anew, one entry per CDR3 protein. Of under 800,000 distinct CDR3 sequences in the sample, approximately 15% were seen once. Sample: PBMCs from blood, taken 14 to 15 days before vaccination. These receptors all stem from a man aged 45-60 years who received an inactivated influenza vaccine. CDR3s include the opening cysteine and the closing phenylalanine or tryptophan. D genes are given only for firm matches. For some rows the clone size is stated as once, few or many, or as a class when expanded; others skip it.

J gene | clone size | D gene | V gene | CDR3 protein | CDR3 DNA
TRBJ2-2 | many | - | TRBV3-1 | CASSQESFLGREDTGELFF | TGTGCCAGCAGCCAAGAAAGCTTCCTGGGCAGGGAGGACACCGGGGAGCTGTTTTTT
TRBJ2-3 | - | - | TRBV11-2 | CASSLGTTKSTQYF | TGTGCCAGCAGCTTAGGGACTACCAAGAGCACGCAGTATTTT
TRBJ2-3 | many | - | TRBV4-2 | CASSQEWTDTQYF | TGTGCCAGCAGCCAAGAATGGACAGATACGCAGTATTTT
TRBJ2-5 | few | - | TRBV29-1 | CSVRGLWVETQYF | TGCAGCGTGCGAGGACTCTGGGTGGAGACCCAGTACTTC
TRBJ2-7 | - | TRBD2 | TRBV7-6 | CASSLVGTSVSSYEQYF | TGTGCCAGCAGCTTAGTTGGGACTAGCGTCAGCTCCTACGAGCAGTACTTC
TRBJ2-5 | - | TRBD1 | TRBV5-1 | CASSSSGTGYQETQYF | TGCGCCAGCAGTTCTTCCGGGACAGGGTACCAAGAGACCCAGTACTTC
TRBJ2-3 | few | TRBD2 | TRBV4-3 | CASSQDGLAGKSTDTQYF | TGCGCCAGCAGCCAAGATGGACTAGCGGGGAAGAGCACAGATACGCAGTATTTT
TRBJ2-7 | few | TRBD1 | TRBV7-6 | CASSLGGQGNTYEQYF | TGTGCCAGCAGCTTAGGGGGACAGGGGAATACCTACGAGCAGTACTTC
TRBJ1-6 | - | TRBD1 | TRBV18 | CASSPRTGSPYNSPLHF | TGTGCCAGCTCACCGCGGACAGGGTCCCCCTATAATTCACCCCTCCACTTT
TRBJ1-6 | - | - | TRBV7-9 | CASSWDLFGSPLHF | TGTGCCAGCAGCTGGGACCTTTTTGGATCACCCCTCCACTTT
TRBJ1-2 | - | - | TRBV21-1 | CASRITQGTYGYTF | TGTGCCAGCAGGATTACACAAGGGACCTATGGCTACACCTTC
TRBJ2-1 | - | - | TRBV4-1 | CASSMLGVSYNEQFF | TGCGCCAGCAGCATGTTGGGGGTCTCCTACAATGAGCAGTTCTTC
TRBJ1-5 | - | - | TRBV3-1 | CASSQGLGSWDTHGDEPQHF | TGTGCCAGCAGCCAAGGGCTCGGTTCTTGGGACACCCATGGGGATGAGCCCCAGCATTTT
TRBJ2-3 | few | - | TRBV5-1 | CASSSSSSTDTQYF | TGCGCCAGCAGCTCGAGTTCTAGCACAGATACGCAGTATTTT
TRBJ1-1 | few | TRBD1 | TRBV30 | CAWTGQTNTEAFF | TGTGCCTGGACGGGACAGACCAACACTGAAGCTTTCTTT
TRBJ1-5 | - | - | TRBV2 | CASSSGAYSNQPQHF | TGTGCCAGCAGTTCCGGGGCCTATAGCAATCAGCCCCAGCATTTT
TRBJ2-3 | - | - | TRBV29-1 | CSVAAMTSTDTQYF | TGCAGCGTTGCAGCGATGACTAGCACAGATACGCAGTATTTT
TRBJ1-4 | - | - | TRBV10-3 | CAISGGRRTNEKLFF | TGTGCCATCAGTGGCGGACGGCGAACTAATGAAAAACTGTTTTTT
TRBJ2-5 | - | TRBD2 | TRBV20-1 | CSARVGLVQETQYF | TGCAGTGCTAGAGTGGGACTAGTACAAGAGACCCAGTACTTC
TRBJ2-3 | - | TRBD1 | TRBV4-3 | CASSQNYRGSTDTQYF | TGCGCCAGCAGCCAGAATTACAGGGGCAGCACAGATACGCAGTATTTT
TRBJ2-5 | - | - | TRBV7-2 | CASSPPGPETQYF | TGTGCCAGCAGCCCACCGGGACCGGAGACCCAGTACTTC
TRBJ2-1 | few | TRBD2 | TRBV5-1 | CASSLGSGGAANEQFF | TGCGCCAGCAGCTTGGGGAGCGGGGGGGCCGCAAATGAGCAGTTCTTC
TRBJ2-1 | - | - | TRBV9 | CASSVVTGRNEQFF | TGTGCCAGCAGCGTAGTTACAGGGAGAAATGAGCAGTTCTTC
TRBJ1-1 | - | - | TRBV29-1 | CSARDSTEAFF | TGCAGCGCAAGGGATAGCACTGAAGCTTTCTTT
TRBJ2-3 | few | TRBD2 | TRBV5-4 | CASSLAFSRGGGDTQYF | TGTGCCAGCAGCTTGGCCTTCTCGCGGGGGGGCGGGGATACGCAGTATTTT
TRBJ2-1 | few | TRBD2 | TRBV9 | CASSATSGREYNEQFF | TGTGCCAGCAGCGCGACTAGCGGGAGGGAATACAATGAGCAGTTCTTC
TRBJ2-5 | - | - | TRBV29-1 | CSVVRAETQYF | TGCAGCGTTGTTCGGGCAGAGACCCAGTACTTC
TRBJ2-4 | - | - | TRBV6-1 | CASSEDPSRVLGAKNIQYF | TGTGCCAGCAGTGAAGATCCGAGTAGGGTTCTAGGGGCCAAAAACATTCAGTACTTC
TRBJ2-5 | many | TRBD2 | TRBV15 | CATSGRGGGETQYF | TGTGCCACCAGTGGGCGGGGGGGAGGAGAGACCCAGTACTTC
TRBJ2-1 | - | TRBD2 | TRBV7-8 | CASSFTGTRSYNEQFF | TGTGCCAGCAGTTTCACCGGGACTAGGTCCTACAATGAGCAGTTCTTC
TRBJ2-2 | - | - | TRBV25-1 | CASTWANTGELFF | TGTGCCAGCACGTGGGCGAACACCGGGGAGCTGTTTTTT
TRBJ1-2 | - | - | TRBV7-2 | CASSLELGYGYTF | TGTGCCAGCAGCTTAGAGCTGGGCTATGGCTACACCTTC
TRBJ2-1 | few | - | TRBV4-3 | CASSQGQRLSYNEQFF | TGCGCCAGCAGCCAAGGTCAGCGGTTGTCCTACAATGAGCAGTTCTTC
TRBJ1-2 | few | - | TRBV12-3/TRBV12-4 | CASSPGLLINLGYTF | TGTGCCAGCAGTCCGGGACTTTTGATCAATCTTGGCTACACCTTC
TRBJ1-2 | few | - | TRBV2 | CASSEIGQALYGYTF | TGTGCCAGCAGTGAGATTGGGCAGGCCCTCTATGGCTACACCTTC
TRBJ1-1 | few | - | TRBV20-1 | CSARWGARNTEAFF | TGCAGTGCTAGATGGGGGGCTCGGAACACTGAAGCTTTCTTT
TRBJ2-7 | few | - | TRBV15 | CATSRGDSYEQYF | TGTGCCACCAGCAGAGGGGACTCCTACGAGCAGTACTTC
TRBJ2-3 | few | TRBD1 | TRBV12-3/TRBV12-4 | CASSFSGTAGTDTQYF | TGTGCCAGCAGTTTTTCCGGGACAGCTGGCACAGATACGCAGTATTTT
TRBJ2-7 | few | TRBD1 | TRBV20-1 | CSAIRTGTYEQYF | TGCAGTGCTATCCGGACAGGAACCTACGAGCAGTACTTC
TRBJ2-1 | - | TRBD2 | TRBV20-1 | CSARSPFSGGAYNEQFF | TGCAGTGCTAGATCCCCCTTTAGCGGGGGGGCGTACAATGAGCAGTTCTTC
TRBJ2-1 | few | - | TRBV12-3/TRBV12-4 | CASSRYEQFF | TGTGCCAGCAGTCGATACGAGCAGTTCTTC
TRBJ2-6 | many | TRBD1 | TRBV2 | CASSRDRASGANVLTF | TGTGCCAGCAGTAGGGACAGAGCCTCTGGGGCCAACGTCCTGACTTTC
TRBJ2-2 | few | TRBD2 | TRBV5-1 | CASSVAGPNTGELFF | TGCGCCAGCAGCGTAGCGGGACCGAACACCGGGGAGCTGTTTTTT
TRBJ2-1 | many | TRBD2 | TRBV12-3/TRBV12-4 | CASSSGTTYNEQFF | TGTGCCAGCAGCTCCGGGACTACCTACAATGAGCAGTTCTTC
TRBJ2-3 | - | - | TRBV10-3 | CAISRTDWRNTDTQYF | TGTGCCATCAGTCGGACCGATTGGCGGAACACAGATACGCAGTATTTT
TRBJ2-3 | few | TRBD2 | TRBV20-1 | CSAPPRGSGRAAADTQYF | TGCAGTGCACCTCCACGGGGTAGCGGGAGGGCGGCAGCAGATACGCAGTATTTT
TRBJ2-7 | - | - | TRBV29-1 | CSVVHPSSYEQYF | TGCAGCGTTGTTCACCCAAGCTCCTACGAGCAGTACTTC
TRBJ2-2 | - | TRBD2 | TRBV9 | CASSVAPAGGPGTGELFF | TGTGCCAGCAGCGTAGCACCAGCGGGAGGGCCGGGGACCGGGGAGCTGTTTTTT
TRBJ1-1 | - | - | TRBV5-1 | CASSSGGPNTEAFF | TGCGCCAGCAGTTCGGGGGGTCCGAACACTGAAGCTTTCTTT
TRBJ2-5 | - | - | TRBV7-2 | CASSLLGPKETQYF | TGTGCCAGCAGCTTACTTGGGCCCAAAGAGACCCAGTACTTC
TRBJ2-5 | few | - | TRBV12-3/TRBV12-4 | CASSLYLGSGQETQYF | TGTGCCAGCAGTCTTTACTTAGGGTCCGGCCAAGAGACCCAGTACTTC
TRBJ2-1 | - | - | TRBV10-3 | CAISESIDSYNEQFF | TGTGCCATCAGTGAGTCTATTGATTCCTACAATGAGCAGTTCTTC